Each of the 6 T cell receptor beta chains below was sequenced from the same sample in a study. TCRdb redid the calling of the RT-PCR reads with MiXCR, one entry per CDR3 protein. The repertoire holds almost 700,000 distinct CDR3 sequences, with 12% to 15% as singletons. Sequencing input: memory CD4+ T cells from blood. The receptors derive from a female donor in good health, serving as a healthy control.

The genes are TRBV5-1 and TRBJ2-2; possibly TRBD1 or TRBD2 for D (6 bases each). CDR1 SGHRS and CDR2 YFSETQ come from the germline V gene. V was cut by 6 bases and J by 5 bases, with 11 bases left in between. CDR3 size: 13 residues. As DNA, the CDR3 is TGCGCCAGCACGGGGGCGGATACCGGGGAGCTGTTTTTT. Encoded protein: CASTGADTGELFF.

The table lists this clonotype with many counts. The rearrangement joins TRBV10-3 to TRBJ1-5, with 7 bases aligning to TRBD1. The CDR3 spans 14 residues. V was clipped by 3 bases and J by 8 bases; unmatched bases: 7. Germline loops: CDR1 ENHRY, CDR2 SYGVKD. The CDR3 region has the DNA TGTGCCATCAGTGAATTGGACAGGAAGGAGCCCCAGCATTTT. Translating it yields CAISELDRKEPQHF.

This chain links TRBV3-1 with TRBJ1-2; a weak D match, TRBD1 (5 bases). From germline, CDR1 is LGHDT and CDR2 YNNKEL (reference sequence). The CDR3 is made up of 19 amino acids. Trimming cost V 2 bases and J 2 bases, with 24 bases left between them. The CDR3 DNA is TGTGCCAGCAGCCAACTACCAACTCCAGGGTACCGTGGGAACTATGGCTACACCTTC. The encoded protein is CASSQLPTPGYRGNYGYTF.

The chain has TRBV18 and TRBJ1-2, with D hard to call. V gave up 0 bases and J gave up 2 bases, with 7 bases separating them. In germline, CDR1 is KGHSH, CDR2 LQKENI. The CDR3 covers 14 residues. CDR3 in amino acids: CASSPPAANYGYTF. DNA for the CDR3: TGTGCCAGCTCACCACCGGCGGCGAACTATGGCTACACCTTC.

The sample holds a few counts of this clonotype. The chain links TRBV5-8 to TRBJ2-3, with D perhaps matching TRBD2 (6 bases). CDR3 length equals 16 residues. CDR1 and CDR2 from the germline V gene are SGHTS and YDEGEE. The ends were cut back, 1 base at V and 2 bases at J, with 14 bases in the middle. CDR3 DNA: TGTGCCAGCAGCTTGAGGAAGACTAGGCACACAGATACGCAGTATTTT. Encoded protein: CASSLRKTRHTDTQYF.

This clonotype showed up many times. The CDR3 reads CSAEQWTGAWAEAFF. The CDR3 DNA follows: TGCAGTGCGGAACAGTGGACAGGAGCGTGGGCTGAAGCTTTCTTT. This chain joins TRBV20-1 and TRBJ1-1; TRBD1 matches at 7 bases. Germline assignment: CDR1 DFQATT and CDR2 SNEGSKA (reference sequence). This CDR3 region has 15 residues. Trimming removed 6 bases from V and 6 bases from J; junction bases left unmatched: 16.